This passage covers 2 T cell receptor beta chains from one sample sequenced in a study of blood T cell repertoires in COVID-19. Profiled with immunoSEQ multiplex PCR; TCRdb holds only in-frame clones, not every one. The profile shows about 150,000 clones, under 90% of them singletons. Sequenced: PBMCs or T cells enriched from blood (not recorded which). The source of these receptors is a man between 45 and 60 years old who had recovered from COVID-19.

CDR3 in amino acids: CANSRTDQETQYF. DNA of the CDR3: TGTGCCAACTCTCGGACAGACCAAGAGACCCAGTACTTC. This chain joins TRBV10-3 and TRBJ2-5; a possible D gene is TRBD1 (6 bases). V dropped 10 bases and J dropped 0 bases, with 12 bases sitting between them. Germline CDR1 is ENHRY and CDR2 is SYGVKD. The CDR3 covers 13 residues.

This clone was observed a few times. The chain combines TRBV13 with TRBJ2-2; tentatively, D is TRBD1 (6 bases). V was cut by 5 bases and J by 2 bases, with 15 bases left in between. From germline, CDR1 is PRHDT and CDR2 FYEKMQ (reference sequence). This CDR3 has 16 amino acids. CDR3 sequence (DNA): TGTGCCAGCAGCCCCCTTCGAGGGGGTAACACCGGGGAGCTGTTTTTT. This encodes CASSPLRGGNTGELFF.